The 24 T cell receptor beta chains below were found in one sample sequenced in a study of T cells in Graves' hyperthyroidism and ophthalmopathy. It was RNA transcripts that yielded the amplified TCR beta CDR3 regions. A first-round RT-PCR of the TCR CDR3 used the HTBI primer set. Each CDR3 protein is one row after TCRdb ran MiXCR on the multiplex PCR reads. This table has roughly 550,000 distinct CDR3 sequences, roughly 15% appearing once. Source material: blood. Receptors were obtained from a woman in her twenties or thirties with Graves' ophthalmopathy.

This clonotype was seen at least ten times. CDR3 nucleotides: TGTGCCAGCAGATCTGGGAGACTAGCGCTTACCTACGAGCAGTACTTC. It specifies CASRSGRLALTYEQYF. The V gene is TRBV6-2 or TRBV6-3, the J gene TRBJ2-7; 8 bases are a match to TRBD2. CDR1 and CDR2 (germline): MNHEY, SVGEGT. This CDR3 has 16 residues. V dropped 6 bases and J dropped 2; count of bases not matched to a gene: 12.

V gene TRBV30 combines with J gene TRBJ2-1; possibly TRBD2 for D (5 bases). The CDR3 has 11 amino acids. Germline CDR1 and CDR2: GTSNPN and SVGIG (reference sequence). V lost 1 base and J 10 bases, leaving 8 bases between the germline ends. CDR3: CAWSDTGEQFF. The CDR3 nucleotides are TGTGCCTGGAGTGATACGGGGGAGCAGTTCTTC.

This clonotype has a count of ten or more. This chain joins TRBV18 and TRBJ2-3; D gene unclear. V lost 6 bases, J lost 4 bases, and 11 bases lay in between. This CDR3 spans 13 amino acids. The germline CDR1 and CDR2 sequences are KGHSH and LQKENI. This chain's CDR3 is CASSPSSPDTQYF. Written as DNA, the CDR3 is TGTGCCAGCTCCCCCTCGAGTCCAGATACGCAGTATTTT.

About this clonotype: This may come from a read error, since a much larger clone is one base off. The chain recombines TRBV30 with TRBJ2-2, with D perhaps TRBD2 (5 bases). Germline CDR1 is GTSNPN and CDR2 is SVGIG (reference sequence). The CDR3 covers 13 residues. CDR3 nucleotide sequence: TGTGCCTGGAGTCCTCTAGGAACCGGGGAGCTGCTTTTT. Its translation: CAWSPLGTGELLF.

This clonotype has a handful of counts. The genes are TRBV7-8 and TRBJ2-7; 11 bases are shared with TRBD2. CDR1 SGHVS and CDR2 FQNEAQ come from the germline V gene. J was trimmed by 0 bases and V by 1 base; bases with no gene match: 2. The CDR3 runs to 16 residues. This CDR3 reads CASSLVGLAASYEQYF. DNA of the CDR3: TGTGCCAGCAGCTTAGTGGGACTAGCGGCCTCCTACGAGCAGTACTTC.

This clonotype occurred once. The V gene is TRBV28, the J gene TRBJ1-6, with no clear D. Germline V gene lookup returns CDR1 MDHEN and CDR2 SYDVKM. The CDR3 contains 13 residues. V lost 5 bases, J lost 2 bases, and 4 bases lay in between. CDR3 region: CASSPAYNSPLHF. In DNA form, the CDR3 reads TGTGCCAGCAGTCCGGCCTATAATTCACCCCTCCACTTT.

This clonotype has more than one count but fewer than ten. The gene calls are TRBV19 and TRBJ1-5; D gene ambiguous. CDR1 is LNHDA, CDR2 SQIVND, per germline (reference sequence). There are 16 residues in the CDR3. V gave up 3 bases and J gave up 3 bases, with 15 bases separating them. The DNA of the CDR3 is TGTGCCAGTAGTATCCAAGGCGGCAGTCTCAATCAGCCCCAGCATTTT. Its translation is CASSIQGGSLNQPQHF.

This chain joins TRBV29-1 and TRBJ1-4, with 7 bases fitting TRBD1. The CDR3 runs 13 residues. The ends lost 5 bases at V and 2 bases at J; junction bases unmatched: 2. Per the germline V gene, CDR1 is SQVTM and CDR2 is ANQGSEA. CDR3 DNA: TGCAGCGTTTACAGGGGTACTAATGAAAAACTGTTTTTT. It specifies CSVYRGTNEKLFF.

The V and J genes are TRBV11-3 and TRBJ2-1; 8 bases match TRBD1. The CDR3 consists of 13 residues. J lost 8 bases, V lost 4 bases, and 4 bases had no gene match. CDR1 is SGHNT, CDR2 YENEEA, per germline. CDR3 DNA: TGTGCCAGCAGCTCCTCGACAGGGGATGAGCAGTTCTTC. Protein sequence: CASSSSTGDEQFF.

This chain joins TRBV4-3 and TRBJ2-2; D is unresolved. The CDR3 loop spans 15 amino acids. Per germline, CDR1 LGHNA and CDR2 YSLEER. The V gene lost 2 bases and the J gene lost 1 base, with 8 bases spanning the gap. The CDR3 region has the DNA TGCGCCAGCAGCCAATTTACTTGGAACACCGGGGAGCTGTTTTTT. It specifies CASSQFTWNTGELFF.

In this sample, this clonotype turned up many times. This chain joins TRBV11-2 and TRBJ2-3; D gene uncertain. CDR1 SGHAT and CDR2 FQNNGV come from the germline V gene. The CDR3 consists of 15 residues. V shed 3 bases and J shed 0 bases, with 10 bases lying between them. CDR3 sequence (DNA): TGTGCCAGCAGCTTTGGAACTCCTAGCACAGATACGCAGTATTTT. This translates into CASSFGTPSTDTQYF.

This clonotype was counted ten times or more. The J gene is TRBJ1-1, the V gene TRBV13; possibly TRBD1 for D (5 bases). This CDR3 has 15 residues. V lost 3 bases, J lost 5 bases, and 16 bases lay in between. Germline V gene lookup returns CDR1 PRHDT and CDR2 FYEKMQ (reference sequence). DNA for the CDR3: TGTGCCAGCAGCTTCCTCCGGGGGGAGAGGACTGAAGCTTTCTTT. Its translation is CASSFLRGERTEAFF. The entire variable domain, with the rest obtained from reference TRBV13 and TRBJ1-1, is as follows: AAGVIQSPRHLIKEKRETATLKCYPIPRHDTVYWYQQGPGQDPQFLISFYEKMQSDKGSIPDRFSAQQFSDYHSELNMSSLELGDSALYFCASSFLRGERTEAFFGQGTRLTVV.

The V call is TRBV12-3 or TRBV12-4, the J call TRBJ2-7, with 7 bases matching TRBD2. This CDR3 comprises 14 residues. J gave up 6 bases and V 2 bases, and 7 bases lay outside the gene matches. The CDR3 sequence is CASSLYGGSGEQYF. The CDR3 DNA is TGTGCCAGCAGTTTATACGGCGGGAGCGGCGAGCAGTACTTC.

CDR3 nucleotides: TGTGCCAGCAGCCAAGATGGGCAGACCGAGCAGTACTTC. This encodes CASSQDGQTEQYF. V usage is TRBV4-2 and J usage is TRBJ2-7; D not certain. Trimming left V 0 bases short and J 6 bases short, with 9 bases between. Per germline, CDR1 LGHNA and CDR2 YNFKEQ. The CDR3 is 13 amino acids.

As DNA, the CDR3 is TGCGCCAGCACGGGCAACGAAGAGACCCAGTACTTC. It translates to CASTGNEETQYF. The chain links TRBV5-1 to TRBJ2-5, with D unresolved. This CDR3 comprises 12 residues. Germline CDR1 and CDR2: SGHRS and YFSETQ. V was trimmed by 6 bases and J by 3 bases, leaving 9 bases between them. The full variable domain, its missing parts supplied by reference TRBV5-1 and TRBJ2-5, is KAGVTQTPRYLIKTRGQQVTLSCSPISGHRSVSWYQQTPGQGLQFLFEYFSETQRNKGNFPGRFSGRQFSNSRSEMNVSTLELGDSALYLCASTGNEETQYFGPGTRLLVL.

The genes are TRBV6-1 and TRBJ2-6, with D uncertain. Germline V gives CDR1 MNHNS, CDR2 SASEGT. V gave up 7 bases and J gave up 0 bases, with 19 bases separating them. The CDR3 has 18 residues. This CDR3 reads CASIMGSALGSGANVLTF. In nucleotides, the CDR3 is TGTGCCAGCATTATGGGATCGGCCCTGGGCTCTGGGGCCAACGTCCTGACTTTC.

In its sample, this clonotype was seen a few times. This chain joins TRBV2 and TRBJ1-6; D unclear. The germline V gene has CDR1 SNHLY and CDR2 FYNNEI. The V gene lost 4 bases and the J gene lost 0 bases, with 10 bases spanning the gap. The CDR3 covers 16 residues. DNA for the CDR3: TGTGCCAGCAGTGGGTTCGGGTTCTCCTATAATTCACCCCTCCACTTT. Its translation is CASSGFGFSYNSPLHF.

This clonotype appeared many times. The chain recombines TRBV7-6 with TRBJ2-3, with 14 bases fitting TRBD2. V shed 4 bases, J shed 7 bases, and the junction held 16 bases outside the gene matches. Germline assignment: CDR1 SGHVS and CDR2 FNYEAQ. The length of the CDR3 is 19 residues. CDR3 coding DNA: TGTGCCAGCAGCTCTGGACTAGCGGGAGGAACCCAGCCGACTAATACGCAGTATTTT. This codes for CASSSGLAGGTQPTNTQYF.

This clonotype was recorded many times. The CDR3 region is CASRAGTGVHEQYF. The CDR3, as DNA: TGTGCCAGCAGAGCCGGGACAGGGGTGCACGAGCAGTACTTC. This sequence joins TRBV13 and TRBJ2-7; 10 positions match TRBD1. The CDR3 is 14 residues long. Germline trimming cut 6 bases from V and 5 bases from J; bases unmatched to any gene: 7. The germline CDR1 and CDR2 sequences are PRHDT and FYEKMQ (reference sequence).

Here the CDR3 DNA reads TGCAGTGCTTGTAGGACAGGGGTGTGGACAGATACGCAGTATTTT. This encodes CSACRTGVWTDTQYF. The V and J genes are TRBV20-1 and TRBJ2-3; 9 bases map to TRBD1. The ends lost 5 bases at V and 3 bases at J; junction bases unmatched: 9. CDR1 is DFQATT and CDR2 is SNEGSKA in the germline V gene (reference sequence). This CDR3 is built from 15 residues.

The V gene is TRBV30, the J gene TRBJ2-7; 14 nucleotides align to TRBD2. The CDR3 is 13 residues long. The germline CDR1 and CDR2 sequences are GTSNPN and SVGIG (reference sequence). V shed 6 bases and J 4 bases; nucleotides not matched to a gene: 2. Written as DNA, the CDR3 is TGTGCCTGTGGGACTAGCGGGAGTTACGAGCAGTACTTC. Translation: CACGTSGSYEQYF.

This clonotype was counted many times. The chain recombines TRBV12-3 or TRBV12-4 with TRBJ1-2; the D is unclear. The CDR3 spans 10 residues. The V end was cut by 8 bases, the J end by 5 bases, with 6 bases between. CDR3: CASRGYGYTF. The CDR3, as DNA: TGTGCCAGCCGCGGGTATGGCTACACCTTC.

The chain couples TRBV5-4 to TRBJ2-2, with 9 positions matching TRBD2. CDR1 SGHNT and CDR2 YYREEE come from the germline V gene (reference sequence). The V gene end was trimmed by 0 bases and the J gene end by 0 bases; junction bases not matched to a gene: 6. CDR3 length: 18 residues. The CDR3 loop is CASSLVPSGTANTGELFF. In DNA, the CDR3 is TGTGCCAGCAGCTTGGTACCTAGCGGGACTGCGAACACCGGGGAGCTGTTTTTT.

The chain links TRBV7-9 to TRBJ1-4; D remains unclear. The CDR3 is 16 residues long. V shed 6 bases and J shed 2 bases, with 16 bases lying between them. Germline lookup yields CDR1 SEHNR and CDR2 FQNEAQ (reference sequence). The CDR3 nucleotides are TGTGCCAGCAGTCCCCAGCTAGGGTCCACTAATGAAAAACTGTTTTTT. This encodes CASSPQLGSTNEKLFF.